This T cell receptor (beta chain) appears in the sequencing data of a study of blood T cell repertoires in COVID-19. As for the study in general: COVID-19 samples collected from the United States, Italy and Spain covered acute and convalescent phases.

Original processing methods: By means of reference gene primer amplification, nucleated cell counts were estimated. The data were produced by immunoSEQ multiplex PCR, yet TCRdb's version contains in-frame clones alone and is incomplete. The D gene and trimming were derived from the DNA, and the V and J assignments and clone size from that table. The sample holds about 260,000 clones; roughly 86% are singletons and the top ten take 5.2%. Seattle patients were enrolled while actively infected and followed longitudinally. There are a few counts of this clone. The receptor was isolated from a woman aged 55-69 years with COVID-19, enrolled during active disease. The specimen sequenced was peripheral blood.

The chain's CDR3 is CASSLDRGLQYF. In nucleotides, the CDR3 is TGTGCCAGCAGCTTGGATCGTGGACTTCAGTACTTC. The chain carries TRBV5-5 and TRBJ2-7; perhaps TRBD2 as D (5 bases). The CDR3 length is 12 residues. V was clipped by 0 bases and J by 10 bases, with 11 bases between them. Germline V gene sequence: CDR1 SGHKS, CDR2 YYEKEE (reference sequence).